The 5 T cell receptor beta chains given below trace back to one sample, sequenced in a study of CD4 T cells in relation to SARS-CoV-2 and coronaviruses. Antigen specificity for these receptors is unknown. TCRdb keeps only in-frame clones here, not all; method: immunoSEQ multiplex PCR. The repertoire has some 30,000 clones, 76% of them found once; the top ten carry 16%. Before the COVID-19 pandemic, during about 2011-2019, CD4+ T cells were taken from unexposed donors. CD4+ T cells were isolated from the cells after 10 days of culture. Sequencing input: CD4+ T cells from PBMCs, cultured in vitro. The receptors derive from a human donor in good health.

The CDR3 coding sequence is TGTGCCAGCAGCCAACGGGGTCTAGGGGATGGTACTGAAGCTTTCTTT. This gives the protein CASSQRGLGDGTEAFF. The V and J genes are TRBV3-1 (or the pseudogene TRBV3-2) and TRBJ1-1; a possible D gene is TRBD1 (5 bases). The germline V and J ends were trimmed by 2 bases and 5 bases, with 18 bases remaining between them. This CDR3 is built from 16 residues. CDR1 LGHDT and CDR2 YNNKEL come from the germline V gene (reference sequence).

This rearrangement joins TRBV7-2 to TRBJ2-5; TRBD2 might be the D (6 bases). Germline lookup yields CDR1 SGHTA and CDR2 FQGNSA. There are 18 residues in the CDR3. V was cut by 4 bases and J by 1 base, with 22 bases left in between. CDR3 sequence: CASSSWPGDWQSQETQYF. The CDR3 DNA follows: TGTGCCAGCAGCTCCTGGCCGGGGGACTGGCAGTCCCAAGAGACCCAGTACTTC.

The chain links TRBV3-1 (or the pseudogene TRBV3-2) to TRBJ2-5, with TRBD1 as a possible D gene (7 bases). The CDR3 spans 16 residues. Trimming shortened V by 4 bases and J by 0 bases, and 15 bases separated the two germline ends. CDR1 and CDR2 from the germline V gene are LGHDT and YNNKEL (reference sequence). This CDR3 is CASSPEGAGHQETQYF. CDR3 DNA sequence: TGTGCCAGCAGCCCAGAGGGGGCGGGGCACCAAGAGACCCAGTACTTC.

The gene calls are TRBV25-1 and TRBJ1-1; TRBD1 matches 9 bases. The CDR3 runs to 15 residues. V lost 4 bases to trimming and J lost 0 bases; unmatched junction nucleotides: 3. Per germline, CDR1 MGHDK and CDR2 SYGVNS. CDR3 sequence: CASSGTGVVNTEAFF. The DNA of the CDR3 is TGTGCCAGCAGTGGGACAGGGGTGGTGAACACTGAAGCTTTCTTT.

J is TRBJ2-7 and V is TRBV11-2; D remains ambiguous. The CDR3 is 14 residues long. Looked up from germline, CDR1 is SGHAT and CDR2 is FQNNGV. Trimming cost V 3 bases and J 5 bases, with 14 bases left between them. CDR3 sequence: CASSFRHEINEQYF. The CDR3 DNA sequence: TGTGCCAGCAGCTTCCGTCATGAGATCAACGAGCAGTACTTC.